The clone carrying this T cell receptor (beta chain) has only one observation. Its antigen is as yet unknown. The sample belongs to a study of cytomegalovirus exposure and HLA in healthy donors. Study overall: The use of the same platform for the 120 or so validation repertoires and the approximately 730 first-cohort repertoires was reported by a later analysis. Points from the study as a whole: There were a few CMV-associated chains whose specificity for CMV antigens was confirmed in vitro. Rare sequences made up most TCRs, while some public TCRs were found in many donors.

The CDR3 totals 13 residues. Germline-derived CDR1 and CDR2 are LNHDA and SQIVND (reference sequence). Trimming pared 4 bases from V and 0 bases from J, leaving 4 bases between. The assay was immunoSEQ multiplex PCR, and TCRdb's table has in-frame clones only and misses some. The sample includes about 44,000 clones, 90% to 95% seen only once; the top ten take approximately 2%. This TCR was recovered from a woman aged 18-35 years in good health and CMV-seronegative. The rearrangement uses TRBV19 and TRBJ1-5; D unclear. Sequencing was performed on PBMCs. CDR3 sequence (DNA): TGTGCCAGTAGTACAGTTAGCAATCAGCCCCAGCATTTT. Translating it yields CASSTVSNQPQHF.